Reported below is one TCR beta chain. Trimming took 4 bases from V and 5 from J; bases not matched to a gene: 11. The CDR3 covers 17 residues. Germline V gene lookup returns CDR1 SNHLY and CDR2 FYNNEI. PCR involved 60 Vbeta and 13 Jbeta primers. TCRdb's copy holds only in-frame clones and misses some; the assay was immunoSEQ multiplex PCR. The sample has roughly 200,000 clones; roughly four fifths are singletons. This entry is derived from a study of cytomegalovirus exposure and HLA in healthy donors. The rearrangement links TRBV2 to TRBJ2-5; 12 bases match TRBD2. The specimen was PBMCs. The TCR comes from a woman in her 30s in good health and CMV-seropositive. The CDR3, as DNA: TGTGCCAGCAGTGCGCCTAGCGGGGGGGCCCTTCCCGAGACCCAGTACTTC. It specifies CASSAPSGGALPETQYF.